This note documents a single TCR beta chain sequence. The entry originates in a study of blood T cell repertoires in COVID-19. TCRdb keeps only in-frame clones here, not all; method: immunoSEQ multiplex PCR. The sample lists a few hundred thousand clones; 85% to 90% were seen once. Specimen: PBMCs or T cells enriched from blood (not recorded which). This TCR came from a man aged 30 to 39 who had been exposed to COVID-19.

This CDR3 is CASSYRGLTYNEQFF. The CDR3 DNA sequence: TGTGCCAGCAGTTACAGGGGGCTCACCTACAATGAGCAGTTCTTC. This sequence joins TRBV6-6 and TRBJ2-1; 7 bases align to TRBD1. Trimming removed 2 bases from V and 2 bases from J; junction bases left unmatched: 3. CDR3 length equals 15 residues. The germline V gene encodes CDR1 MNHNY and CDR2 SVGAGI (reference sequence).